The 4 T cell receptor beta chains reported below all come from one sample, sequenced in a study of T cells in pancreatic ductal adenocarcinoma. Selected pancreatic ductal adenocarcinoma patients had undergone surgery without neoadjuvant therapy. Libraries were prepared by immunoSEQ multiplex PCR; TCRdb keeps only in-frame clonotypes and omits some of them. The repertoire holds about 29,000 clones, just over 90% seen once, with about 2% in the top ten. What was sequenced was PBMCs. Source of these receptors: a human donor with pancreatic ductal adenocarcinoma.

The CDR3 DNA follows: TGTGCCAGCACCGACAGGGGGCCGAACACCGGGGAGCTGTTTTTT. Protein: CASTDRGPNTGELFF. V gene TRBV28 combines with J gene TRBJ2-2, with 10 nucleotides matching TRBD1. The CDR3 sequence is 15 residues long. CDR1 and CDR2 (germline): MDHEN, SYDVKM. J gave up 0 bases and V 7 bases, and 2 bases lay outside the gene matches.

The chain combines TRBV28 with TRBJ1-2; D uncertain. Per germline, CDR1 MDHEN and CDR2 SYDVKM. Deletions cut 3 bases from V and 3 bases from J, with 2 bases between. There are 11 residues in the CDR3. The CDR3 loop is CASSLDYGYTF. In DNA form, the CDR3 reads TGTGCCAGCAGTTTGGACTATGGCTACACCTTC.

The J gene is TRBJ2-3, the V gene TRBV18, with TRBD2 matching 12 bases. Germline V CDR1 and CDR2: KGHSH, LQKENI. This CDR3 contains 16 residues. Trimming cost V 3 bases and J 5 bases; bases outside gene matches: 6. The CDR3 here is CASSPLAGGPLDTQYF. DNA for the CDR3: TGTGCCAGCTCACCTCTAGCGGGAGGGCCGCTAGATACGCAGTATTTT.

The V call is TRBV19, the J call TRBJ2-7, with D unclear. The CDR3 length is 14 residues. Germline assignment: CDR1 LNHDA and CDR2 SQIVND (reference sequence). V gave up 1 base and J gave up 2 bases, with 9 bases separating them. The CDR3 DNA follows: TGTGCCAGTAGTATAGGCCTGGGCCCCTACGAGCAGTACTTC. This translates into CASSIGLGPYEQYF.